What follows are 7 T cell receptor beta chains derived from one specimen sequenced in a study of CD8+CD57+ T cells in acquired aplastic anemia. It was genomic DNA that served as the template for profiling TCR beta VDJ and CDR3. TCRdb re-called the reads with MiXCR, one entry per CDR3 protein. The table lists 250,000 to 300,000 distinct CDR3 sequences, 45% to 65% of them singletons. The sequencing input was sorted CD4+, CD8+, or CD8+CD57+ T cells (not recorded which) from PBMCs. The receptors stem from a human donor with severe aplastic anemia or a healthy control (not recorded which).

The CDR3 here is CSTRTGNYEQYF. The CDR3 coding sequence is TGCAGCACCAGGACAGGGAACTACGAGCAGTACTTC. This chain connects TRBV29-1 to TRBJ2-7, with 8 positions matching TRBD1. Losses at the gene ends were 8 bases for V and 3 bases for J; bases not matched to a gene: 6. The germline CDR1 and CDR2 sequences are SQVTM and ANQGSEA. This CDR3 contains 12 residues.

The chain uses TRBV5-1 and TRBJ2-7; 9 bases match TRBD1. Germline lookup yields CDR1 SGHRS and CDR2 YFSETQ. The CDR3 is made up of 17 amino acids. V trimming: 1 base; J trimming: 4 bases; junction bases outside the gene matches: 12. This CDR3 reads CASSLSSQGASWYEQYF. The CDR3 region has the DNA TGCGCCAGCAGCTTGTCCTCACAGGGGGCGAGCTGGTACGAGCAGTACTTC.

This clonotype came up a few times. The chain combines TRBV4-2 with TRBJ2-1; TRBD2 matches at 11 bases. With V trimmed by 4 bases and J by 0 bases, 14 bases remained unmatched. CDR1 is LGHNA and CDR2 is YNFKEQ in the germline V gene. This CDR3 region has 20 residues. In DNA form, the CDR3 reads TGTGCCAGCAGCCCAGATGGCCTAGCGGGGGGCGGAATCTCCTACAATGAGCAGTTCTTC. It encodes CASSPDGLAGGGISYNEQFF.

This clonotype came up many times. The genes are TRBV19 and TRBJ2-3; either TRBD1 or TRBD2 may supply D (6 bases each). The CDR3 length is 14 residues. Germline V gene sequence: CDR1 LNHDA, CDR2 SQIVND (reference sequence). V lost 5 bases, J lost 4 bases, and 13 bases lay in between. The CDR3 region has the DNA TGTGCCAGTAGTTGGAGGGGGGCCCCAGATACGCAGTATTTT. It codes for CASSWRGAPDTQYF. Full variable domain (rest looked up from reference TRBV19 and TRBJ2-3): DGGITQSPKYLFRKEGQNVTLSCEQNLNHDAMYWYRQDPGQGLRLIYYSQIVNDFQKGDIAEGYSVSREKKESFPLTVTSAQKNPTAFYLCASSWRGAPDTQYFGPGTRLTVL.

This clonotype came up a few times. V usage is TRBV7-8 and J usage is TRBJ2-2, with D possibly being TRBD1 (6 bases). Germline V lookup: CDR1 SGHVS, CDR2 FQNEAQ. The CDR3 has 15 residues. The V end lost 5 bases, the J end lost 7 bases, and 17 bases lay between the germline ends. As DNA, the CDR3 is TGTGCCAGCAGCCCTTACCAGGGGAATGGCGGGGAGCTGTTTTTT. Amino acids: CASSPYQGNGGELFF.

This clonotype was seen a few times. V gene TRBV24-1 combines with J gene TRBJ2-1, with D possibly being TRBD1 (6 bases). Germline CDR1 KGHDR, CDR2 SFDVKD. The ends were cut back, 2 bases at V and 4 bases at J, with 8 bases in the middle. The CDR3 contains 14 residues. The CDR3 sequence: CATSDWDKYNEQFF. CDR3 nucleotide sequence: TGTGCCACCAGTGATTGGGACAAGTACAATGAGCAGTTCTTC.

The chain couples TRBV7-8 to TRBJ1-1; TRBD1 might be the D (6 bases). The CDR3 has 16 amino acids. V dropped 5 bases and J dropped 1 base, with 17 bases sitting between them. Germline CDR1 is SGHVS and CDR2 is FQNEAQ. The CDR3 DNA reads TGTGCCAGCAGCCCACAGGGAGGAATACGGAACACTGAAGCTTTCTTT. Its protein is CASSPQGGIRNTEAFF.